A single sample gave rise to the 17 T cell receptor beta chains below, sequenced in a study of blood T cell repertoires in COVID-19. TCRdb keeps only in-frame clones here, not all; method: immunoSEQ multiplex PCR. The table records about 78,000 clones, 87% of them present only once. Sequenced: peripheral blood. The receptor set was obtained from a woman of 80 years or more with active or convalescent COVID-19.

This chain links TRBV7-2 with TRBJ2-1, with TRBD2 matching over 15 bases. The CDR3 is made up of 16 amino acids. The J segment lost 7 bases and the V segment lost 5 bases, leaving 6 bases of the junction unmatched. The germline V gene encodes CDR1 SGHTA and CDR2 FQGNSA. CDR3: CASSRTSGRERNEQFF. CDR3 DNA: TGTGCCAGCAGCCGGACTAGCGGGAGGGAGAGGAATGAGCAGTTCTTC.

This clone was seen once. The rearrangement links TRBV7-2 to TRBJ2-3, with 9 bases identical to TRBD1. The CDR3 loop spans 16 amino acids. Losses at the gene ends were 1 base for V and 5 bases for J; bases not matched to a gene: 7. The germline gives CDR1 SGHTA, CDR2 FQGNSA. CDR3 residues: CASSLVEQGAGDTQYF. The CDR3 DNA reads TGTGCCAGCAGCTTAGTCGAACAGGGGGCGGGAGATACGCAGTATTTT.

The V gene is TRBV30, the J gene TRBJ1-2; D may be TRBD1 (5 bases). CDR3 size: 15 residues. The germline V gene encodes CDR1 GTSNPN and CDR2 SVGIG (reference sequence). V was cut by 3 bases and J by 3 bases, with 17 bases left in between. DNA for the CDR3: TGTGCCTGGAGGTATGCGGTCAGGGAGGACTATGGCTACACCTTC. Translating it yields CAWRYAVREDYGYTF. The variable domain in full, with the rest retrieved from reference TRBV30 and TRBJ1-2, is SQTIHQWPATLVQPVGSPLSLECTVEGTSNPNLYWYRQAAGRGLQLLFYSVGIGQISSEVPQNLSASRPQDRQFILSSKKLLLSDSGFYLCAWRYAVREDYGYTFGSGTRLTVV.

The rearrangement joins TRBV27 to TRBJ2-3, with D hard to call. CDR3 size: 16 residues. From germline, CDR1 is MNHEY and CDR2 SMNVEV (reference sequence). With 0 bases removed from V and 4 bases from J, the gap between germline ends came to 14 bases. The CDR3 sequence is CASSLSYGFVADTQYF. CDR3 sequence (DNA): TGTGCCAGCAGTTTATCGTACGGGTTCGTGGCAGATACGCAGTATTTT.

V usage is TRBV7-9 and J usage is TRBJ2-1; 8 bases are a match to TRBD1. The CDR3 totals 15 residues. Germline V gives CDR1 SEHNR, CDR2 FQNEAQ (reference sequence). With V trimmed by 6 bases and J by 0 bases, 4 bases remained unmatched. Here the CDR3 DNA reads TGTGCCAGCAGGCTAGGGACAGGCTCCTACAATGAGCAGTTCTTC. Translation gives CASRLGTGSYNEQFF.

The chain's CDR3 is CASSPRGTGAVNTEAFF. CDR3 nucleotide sequence: TGTGCCAGCAGCCCCCGGGGGACAGGGGCTGTCAACACTGAAGCTTTCTTT. The rearrangement uses TRBV5-4 and TRBJ1-1, with 10 bases lining up with TRBD1. This CDR3 is 17 amino acids long. Trimming at V came to 4 bases and at J to 2 bases, leaving 11 bases not matched to a gene. Per germline, CDR1 SGHNT and CDR2 YYREEE (reference sequence).

This chain joins TRBV11-2 and TRBJ1-6; 10 nucleotides align to TRBD1. Looked up from germline, CDR1 is SGHAT and CDR2 is FQNNGV. With 2 bases clipped from V and 18 bases from J, the junction kept 4 bases outside the gene matches. The CDR3 contains 12 residues. CDR3 sequence: CASSLQDRGPHF. CDR3 DNA: TGTGCCAGCAGCTTACAAGACAGGGGGCCCCACTTT.

Only a few counts were recorded for this clone. The chain employs TRBV28 and TRBJ2-7; no firm D call. CDR1 is MDHEN, CDR2 SYDVKM, per germline. V was shortened by 7 bases and J by 7 bases, with 14 bases between the two germline ends. The CDR3 runs 12 residues. The CDR3, as DNA: TGTGCCAGCAACGCCGGTTCGTGGGAGCAGTACTTC. The encoded protein is CASNAGSWEQYF.

This rearrangement joins TRBV7-3 to TRBJ1-2; 7 bases fit TRBD1. The CDR3 spans 13 residues. V lost 5 bases, J lost 4 bases, and 4 bases stayed unmatched. The V gene's germline CDR1 is SGHTA and CDR2 FQGTGA. In DNA, the CDR3 is TGTGCCAGCAGCCCAGGACAGGCCTATGGCTACACCTTC. Its translation is CASSPGQAYGYTF.

The chain's CDR3 is CASSLGQFYEQYF. The CDR3 DNA follows: TGTGCCAGCAGCTTGGGACAGTTCTACGAGCAGTACTTC. The chain combines TRBV5-8 with TRBJ2-7; D might be TRBD1 (5 bases). The germline V and J ends were trimmed by 0 bases and 3 bases, with 7 bases remaining between them. The CDR3 has 13 residues. CDR1 and CDR2 (germline): SGHTS, YDEGEE.

This clone was picked up a small number of times. J is TRBJ1-5 and V is TRBV7-9, with a tentative D call TRBD1 (5 bases). Germline lookup yields CDR1 SEHNR and CDR2 FQNEAQ (reference sequence). Trimming cost V 0 bases and J 3 bases, with 9 bases left between them. The CDR3 spans 15 residues. The CDR3 loop reads CASSLATGYNQPQHF. CDR3 coding DNA: TGTGCCAGCAGCTTAGCCACAGGCTACAATCAGCCCCAGCATTTT.

This clone has only one observation. The V and J genes are TRBV5-1 and TRBJ1-3; the D is unclear. CDR1 and CDR2 from the germline V gene are SGHRS and YFSETQ. This CDR3 region has 15 residues. The V and J ends lost 2 bases and 0 bases respectively, with 9 bases between them. The CDR3 nucleotides read TGCGCCAGCAGCTTAGGACTCCGCTCTGGAAACACCATATATTTT. Translation: CASSLGLRSGNTIYF.

The J gene is TRBJ2-5, the V gene TRBV7-2, with a tentative D call TRBD2 (5 bases). Germline loops: CDR1 SGHTA, CDR2 FQGNSA. Trimming pared 2 bases from V and 2 bases from J, leaving 6 bases between. CDR3 length: 13 residues. The CDR3 DNA sequence: TGTGCCAGCAGCTTAAGGAGGCAAGAGACCCAGTACTTC. Encoded protein: CASSLRRQETQYF.

This chain connects TRBV7-9 to TRBJ2-3; a weak D match, TRBD1 (6 bases). The CDR3 extends over 15 amino acids. Germline V gene lookup returns CDR1 SEHNR and CDR2 FQNEAQ (reference sequence). V gave up 1 base and J gave up 2 bases, with 10 bases separating them. CDR3 amino acids: CASSLEGGTTDTQYF. Written as DNA, the CDR3 is TGTGCCAGCAGCTTAGAAGGGGGAACCACAGATACGCAGTATTTT.

V usage is TRBV6-5 and J usage is TRBJ2-7; TRBD2 matches 11 bases. Germline trimming cut 5 bases from V and 8 bases from J; bases unmatched to any gene: 11. The CDR3 is made up of 15 amino acids. Germline V gives CDR1 MNHEY, CDR2 SVGAGI. CDR3 in DNA: TGTGCCAGCAGTCCCCTAGCGGGAGGCGGCTTGAAGCAGTACTTC. Its translation is CASSPLAGGGLKQYF.

The V and J genes are TRBV28 and TRBJ1-2; D ambiguous. Germline loops: CDR1 MDHEN, CDR2 SYDVKM. Trimming took 3 bases from V and 5 from J, leaving 10 bases between them. This CDR3 has 13 residues. As DNA, the CDR3 is TGTGCCAGCAGTTTGAGGCAGCTTTATGGCTACACCTTC. Translation gives CASSLRQLYGYTF.

This clone appeared a single time. This chain connects TRBV2 to TRBJ2-3, with a possible D match to TRBD2 (7 bases). V dropped 7 bases and J dropped 3 bases, with 11 bases sitting between them. The germline CDR1 and CDR2 sequences are SNHLY and FYNNEI. This CDR3 has 13 amino acids. The CDR3 is CASKGGGTDTQYF. The CDR3 DNA sequence: TGTGCCAGCAAGGGGGGAGGGACAGATACGCAGTATTTT.